These 18 T cell receptor beta chains were sequenced from one sample in a study of T cells in Graves' hyperthyroidism and ophthalmopathy. What was amplified from RNA transcripts were TCR beta CDR3 regions. Primed by the HTBI set, a first-round RT-PCR was run on the TCR CDR3. TCRdb analysed the multiplex PCR reads with MiXCR anew, one entry per CDR3 protein. The sample contains approximately 430,000 distinct CDR3 sequences, more than 15% of which appear only once. The sample taken for sequencing was blood. Receptors originate from a woman aged 18-30 years with Graves' hyperthyroidism.

This clonotype was seen ten or more times. The V and J genes are TRBV18 and TRBJ1-1; D is ambiguous. The CDR3 length is 14 residues. Germline CDR1 reads KGHSH; CDR2 reads LQKENI. Trimming left V 3 bases short and J 1 base short, with 9 bases between. In DNA form, the CDR3 reads TGTGCCAGCTCACCTACTGACGGGAACACTGAAGCTTTCTTT. This translates into CASSPTDGNTEAFF.

This clonotype was seen more than once but under ten times. The V call is TRBV5-6, the J call TRBJ2-7; 7 bases align to TRBD1. The CDR3 totals 13 residues. In germline, CDR1 is SGHDT, CDR2 YYEEEE. The V and J ends lost 6 bases and 3 bases, in that order; junction bases with no gene match: 6. DNA of the CDR3: TGTGCCAGCAATCCGGGACAGAACTACGAGCAGTACTTC. This sequence encodes CASNPGQNYEQYF.

This clonotype has ten or more counts. The CDR3 bases are TGTGCCAGCAGTGTAAATCGGGGCATCTATGGCTACACCTTC. Translation: CASSVNRGIYGYTF. The rearrangement joins TRBV6-1 to TRBJ1-2, with D possibly being TRBD1 (5 bases). Looked up from germline, CDR1 is MNHNS and CDR2 is SASEGT. The CDR3 is 14 residues long. V lost 4 bases and J lost 4, with 13 bases in between.

This clonotype was seen ten or more times. The rearrangement links TRBV2 to TRBJ2-5, with D possibly being TRBD1 or TRBD2 (7 bases each). The CDR3 loop spans 14 amino acids. The V gene lost 2 bases and the J gene lost 2 bases, with 9 bases spanning the gap. The germline V gene has CDR1 SNHLY and CDR2 FYNNEI. CDR3 bases: TGTGCCAGCAGTGAACAGGGGGGGCAAGAGACCCAGTACTTC. Its protein is CASSEQGGQETQYF.

This clonotype was detected a few times. The chain couples TRBV5-1 to TRBJ1-1, with a possible D match to TRBD1 (5 bases). From germline, CDR1 is SGHRS and CDR2 YFSETQ. V shed 6 bases and J shed 1 base, with 13 bases lying between them. The CDR3 totals 14 residues. The CDR3 spells CASTGGGGNTEAFF. The CDR3 bases are TGCGCCAGCACGGGGGGGGGGGGGAACACTGAAGCTTTCTTT.

This clonotype was detected ten times or more. The V and J genes are TRBV24-1 and TRBJ1-2; TRBD1 might be the D (6 bases). The germline gives CDR1 KGHDR, CDR2 SFDVKD. V was shortened by 0 bases and J by 2 bases, with 6 bases between the two germline ends. The CDR3 spans 14 residues. CDR3 residues: CATSDLDRNYGYTF. In nucleotides, the CDR3 is TGTGCCACCAGTGATTTGGACAGGAACTATGGCTACACCTTC.

This clonotype was counted many times. This rearrangement joins TRBV5-6 to TRBJ2-3; 10 nucleotides line up with TRBD2. Per the germline V gene, CDR1 is SGHDT and CDR2 is YYEEEE. The CDR3 is made up of 18 amino acids. The ends lost 3 bases at V and 0 bases at J; junction bases unmatched: 10. The DNA for the CDR3 is TGTGCCAGCAGCTCAGGACTAGCGGAATTACTTAGCACAGATACGCAGTATTTT. Protein product: CASSSGLAELLSTDTQYF.

In this sample, this clonotype turned up many times. The rearrangement links TRBV12-3 or TRBV12-4 to TRBJ2-5; D tentatively fits TRBD1 or TRBD2 (5 bases each). V lost 6 bases and J lost 1, with 12 bases in between. The length of the CDR3 is 14 residues. CDR3 nucleotide sequence: TGTGCCAGCAGAGGGACCAGCCCCCAAGAGACCCAGTACTTC. This encodes CASRGTSPQETQYF.

This chain uses TRBV7-2 with TRBJ2-1; TRBD2 matches at 12 bases. V was clipped by 1 base and J by 8 bases; unmatched bases: 9. The CDR3 totals 17 residues. Germline V CDR1 and CDR2: SGHTA, FQGNSA. The CDR3 DNA sequence: TGTGCCAGCAGCTTAGAGGCTAGCGGGAGGGCGAACGATGAGCAGTTCTTC. Translated: CASSLEASGRANDEQFF.

This clonotype was seen a handful of times. The chain combines TRBV19 with TRBJ1-4; 9 positions agree with TRBD1. Germline CDR1 is LNHDA and CDR2 is SQIVND (reference sequence). The CDR3 contains 16 residues. The J segment lost 8 bases and the V segment lost 0 bases, leaving 7 bases of the junction unmatched. DNA of the CDR3: TGTGCCAGTAGTATAGATTATACAGGGGGCGACGAAAAACTGTTTTTT. It specifies CASSIDYTGGDEKLFF.

The sample holds many counts of this clonotype. The rearrangement links TRBV28 to TRBJ1-5; 11 bases agree with TRBD1. The V segment lost 2 bases and the J segment 8 bases; nucleotides outside the gene matches: 5. The CDR3 has 15 amino acids. Germline V gives CDR1 MDHEN, CDR2 SYDVKM. CDR3 coding DNA: TGTGCCAGCAGTTTAGGGACAGGGGGGCATGAGCCCCAGCATTTT. It yields the protein CASSLGTGGHEPQHF.

The table lists this clonotype with many counts. This sequence joins TRBV12-3 or TRBV12-4 and TRBJ1-4, with D tentatively TRBD1 (5 bases). This CDR3 is 15 amino acids long. V was clipped by 2 bases and J by 3 bases, with 10 bases between them. CDR3 region: CASSLYGTSNEKLFF. Written as DNA, the CDR3 is TGTGCCAGCAGTTTATACGGGACCTCTAATGAAAAACTGTTTTTT.

This clonotype was recorded many times. The J gene is TRBJ1-2, the V gene TRBV2; D not resolved. The CDR3 spans 15 residues. V lost 0 bases and J 0 bases, leaving 8 bases between the germline ends. Per the germline V gene, CDR1 is SNHLY and CDR2 is FYNNEI. CDR3 protein: CASSEAQKANYGYTF. The CDR3 bases are TGTGCCAGCAGTGAAGCCCAAAAAGCTAACTATGGCTACACCTTC.

This clonotype was detected many times. The rearrangement links TRBV5-1 to TRBJ1-2; perhaps TRBD1 as D (6 bases). CDR3 length: 17 residues. CDR1 SGHRS and CDR2 YFSETQ come from the germline V gene. Trimming removed 3 bases from V and 4 bases from J, with 22 bases in between. CDR3 sequence reads: CASSSLSPSGAFYGYTF. The DNA of the CDR3 is TGCGCCAGCAGCTCTTTATCGCCCTCGGGGGCCTTCTATGGCTACACCTTC.

This clonotype showed up many times. The V and J genes are TRBV27 and TRBJ1-2, with D hard to call. This CDR3 comprises 14 residues. Per the germline V gene, CDR1 is MNHEY and CDR2 is SMNVEV (reference sequence). Between the trimmed V and J ends, which lost 6 bases and 6 bases, there was a span of 17 bases. CDR3 region: CASRPWGKEDGYTF. The DNA for the CDR3 is TGTGCCAGCAGACCGTGGGGAAAAGAGGATGGCTACACCTTC.

This clonotype was recorded at least ten times. An end of the junction differs from the germline gene, which may be a read error. The chain couples TRBV6-1 to TRBJ2-1; 9 positions agree with TRBD2. Germline V gives CDR1 MNHNS, CDR2 SASEGT. The CDR3 has 15 amino acids. The CDR3 DNA follows: TGTGCCAGCACGTTAGCGGGAGAGGCCTATAATGAGCAGTTCTTC. This translates into CASTLAGEAYNEQFF.

The table lists this clonotype with many counts. The chain joins TRBV6-5 to TRBJ2-7, with 8 bases lining up with TRBD2. CDR3 length: 14 residues. The germline CDR1 and CDR2 sequences are MNHEY and SVGAGI. J gave up 5 bases and V 2 bases, and 5 bases lay outside the gene matches. The CDR3 DNA sequence: TGTGCCAGCAGTTACCGGGGGGGGAGCCACGAGCAGTACTTC. Translated, it gives CASSYRGGSHEQYF.

In its sample, this clonotype was seen many times. J is TRBJ2-1 and V is TRBV12-5, with TRBD2 matching 9 bases. In germline, CDR1 is LGHNT, CDR2 FRNRAP. The V gene end was trimmed by 1 base and the J gene end by 4 bases; junction bases not matched to a gene: 2. The length of the CDR3 is 15 residues. DNA of the CDR3: TGTGCTAGTGGTTTGGAGACTAGCGGTTACAATGAGCAGTTCTTC. Translated: CASGLETSGYNEQFF.